One sample yielded the 18 T cell receptor beta chains listed below, sequenced in a study of T cells in women clearing cervical HPV infection. This table comes from immunoSEQ multiplex PCR, and its TCRdb copy is limited to in-frame clones, with some not included. The repertoire table contains about 46,000 clones. Sequenced: blood buffy coat. The source of these receptors is a woman aged 18 to 75 with a cervical HPV16 infection that either progressed to CIN3+ or cleared (not recorded which).

With regard to this clone: The CDR3 is cut off 3 residues early in the read; its end comes from the germline J gene. The chain couples TRBV7-6 to TRBJ1-3; perhaps TRBD1 as D (6 bases). The length of the CDR3 is 15 residues. Between the trimmed V and J ends, which lost 5 bases and 1 base, there was a span of 12 bases. From germline, CDR1 is SGHVS and CDR2 FNYEAQ. The CDR3 bases that were read are TGTGCCAGCAGCGTCGAACAGGGTTCTGGAAACACC. Amino acids: CASSVEQGSGNT. The whole CDR3 protein reads CASSVEQGSGNTIYF.

Comments on this clone: The CDR3 end is not reached by the read, which stops 3 residues before it; the germline J gene fills it in. The genes are TRBV19 and TRBJ1-4; D is uncertain. CDR1 and CDR2 from the germline V gene are LNHDA and SQIVND (reference sequence). The CDR3 contains 13 residues. The sequenced CDR3 bases are TGTGCCAGTAGGAGTTGGGTGGACTCACCA. Translating gives CASRSWVDSP. The whole CDR3 sequence is CASRSWVDSPLFF.

On this clone: Read coverage stops 3 residues before the CDR3 terminus; the germline J gene supplies the remainder. This rearrangement joins TRBV5-5 to TRBJ1-5; no reliable D call. This CDR3 is 15 amino acids long. Germline assignment: CDR1 SGHKS and CDR2 YYEKEE (reference sequence). V was shortened by 4 bases and J by 1 base, with 12 bases between the two germline ends. The CDR3 bases that were read are TGTGCCAGCAGCCTAGCCACAAGGAGCAATCAGCCC. This codes for CASSLATRSNQP. The whole CDR3 protein reads CASSLATRSNQPQHF.

Worth noting for this clone: The read gets to within 3 residues of the CDR3 end, and the germline J gene fills in the rest. The J gene is TRBJ2-2, the V gene TRBV12-5; D remains unclear. Germline CDR1 and CDR2: LGHNT and FRNRAP. The CDR3 contains 14 residues. With 1 base removed from V and 3 bases from J, the gap between germline ends came to 6 bases. The covered CDR3 bases are TGTGCTAGTGGTTTGGGACAAGACACCGGGGAG. It translates to CASGLGQDTGE. The full CDR3 protein is CASGLGQDTGELFF.

As to this clone: A read error may account for a junction end that differs from germline. The sequenced fragment ends 3 residues before the CDR3 boundary, so the rest is inferred from the germline J gene. The chain combines TRBV30 with TRBJ2-3; 9 bases agree with TRBD1. The germline V gene has CDR1 GTSNPN and CDR2 SVGIG (reference sequence). This CDR3 comprises 13 residues. The CDR3 DNA, read in part, is TGTGCCTGGGGGACAGGGAACACAGAGACG. Its protein is CAWGTGNTET. The full CDR3 protein reads CAWGTGNTETQYF.

The CDR3 spells CASSLDYTDTQYF. Incomplete CDR3 DNA: TGTGCCAGCAGCTTGGACTACACAGATACG. The chain recombines TRBV7-3 with TRBJ2-3; tentative D call: TRBD2 (6 bases). The read falls 3 residues short of the CDR3 end, and the missing part is taken from the germline J gene. The CDR3 runs to 13 residues. V lost 3 bases and J 2 bases, leaving 6 bases between the germline ends. The V gene's germline CDR1 is SGHTA and CDR2 FQGTGA.

CDR3: CSVRGKVTDTQYF. CDR3 DNA (partial): TGCAGCGTTCGGGGAAAGGTCACAGATACG. V gene TRBV29-1 combines with J gene TRBJ2-3; the D gene is possibly TRBD2 (5 bases). The DNA ends 3 residues before the CDR3 does, and the rest of the CDR3 is filled in from the germline J gene. Germline-derived CDR1 and CDR2 are SQVTM and ANQGSEA. The germline V and J ends were trimmed by 5 bases and 2 bases, with 11 bases remaining between them. The CDR3 consists of 13 residues.

Points on this clone: The missing CDR3 end, 3 residues past where the read stops, is filled in from the germline J gene. The rearrangement uses TRBV7-6 and TRBJ2-3; 11 bases agree with TRBD1. The CDR3 extends over 17 amino acids. Germline V gene sequence: CDR1 SGHVS, CDR2 FNYEAQ. CDR3 residues: CASSLVGQGAWQETQYF. The CDR3 DNA, read in part, is TGTGCCAGCAGCTTAGTTGGACAGGGGGCATGGCAAGAGACG.

With regard to this clone: The sequence runs out 3 residues before the end of the CDR3; the remainder is reconstructed from the germline J gene. This chain joins TRBV30 and TRBJ2-5, with 10 bases aligning to TRBD1. This CDR3 is built from 14 residues. Trimming at V came to 2 bases and at J to 2 bases, leaving 2 bases not matched to a gene. Germline V gene lookup returns CDR1 GTSNPN and CDR2 SVGIG (reference sequence). The CDR3 reads CAWSPDRGQETQYF. Partial CDR3 DNA: TGTGCCTGGAGTCCGGACAGGGGGCAAGAGACC.

Notes on this clone: The read falls 3 residues short of the CDR3 end, and the missing part is taken from the germline J gene. V is TRBV20-1 and J is TRBJ2-5; 8 nucleotides align to TRBD2. The germline gives CDR1 DFQATT, CDR2 SNEGSKA (reference sequence). The trim removed 3 bases at V and 4 bases at J, leaving 10 bases unmatched. The CDR3 contains 15 residues. The sequenced CDR3 bases are TGCAGTGCTAGTCTGGCTAGCGGGCAGAGAGAGACC. Protein sequence: CSASLASGQRET. The CDR3 in its entirety is CSASLASGQRETQYF.

As regards this clone: The missing CDR3 end, 3 residues past where the read stops, is filled in from the germline J gene. The same CDR3 arises from other DNA sequences in this sample as well. The rearrangement links TRBV7-9 to TRBJ1-3, with 7 bases lining up with TRBD1. Germline CDR1 is SEHNR and CDR2 is FQNEAQ (reference sequence). J lost 0 bases, V lost 5 bases, and 4 bases had no gene match. The CDR3 has 15 residues. Incomplete CDR3 DNA: TGTGCCAGCAGCCCGGGACAGATCTCTGGAAACACC. Protein product: CASSPGQISGNT. The whole CDR3 region reads CASSPGQISGNTIYF. Supplemented by reference TRBV7-9 and TRBJ1-3, the full variable domain reads DTGVSQNPRHKITKRGQNVTFRCDPISEHNRLYWYRQTLGQGPEFLTYFQNEAQLEKSRLLSDRFSAERPKGSFSTLEIQRTEQGDSAMYLCASSPGQISGNTIYFGEGSWLTVV.

Partial CDR3 DNA: TGTGCCAGTAGTATTTGGGGCTCGACAGAGAATCGGGAAAAA. Translation: CASSIWGSTENREK. The CDR3 in full is CASSIWGSTENREKLFF. The chain recombines TRBV19 with TRBJ1-4, with D perhaps TRBD1 (5 bases). The read falls 3 residues short of the CDR3 end, and the missing part is taken from the germline J gene. The CDR3 sequence is 17 residues long. Germline V CDR1 and CDR2: LNHDA, SQIVND (reference sequence). The V gene lost 3 bases and the J gene lost 8 bases, with 22 bases spanning the gap.

To note about this clone: The read gets to within 3 residues of the CDR3 end, and the germline J gene fills in the rest. The chain combines TRBV30 with TRBJ1-3; the D is unclear. Trimming shortened V by 0 bases and J by 1 base, and 10 bases separated the two germline ends. From germline, CDR1 is GTSNPN and CDR2 SVGIG (reference sequence). This CDR3 has 15 residues. CDR3 sequence reads: CAWSVSVVSGNTIYF. Partial CDR3 DNA: TGTGCCTGGAGTGTGTCAGTGGTATCTGGAAACACC.

Worth noting for this clone: The read stops 3 residues short of the end of the CDR3; the missing end is completed from the germline J gene. The J gene is TRBJ2-1, the V gene TRBV5-1; possible D gene TRBD1, 7 bases. The germline V gene has CDR1 SGHRS and CDR2 YFSETQ. CDR3 size: 14 residues. The V end was cut by 0 bases, the J end by 9 bases, with 13 bases between. The CDR3 sequence: CASSLAQGGGEQFF. CDR3 DNA (partial): TGCGCCAGCAGCTTGGCTCAGGGGGGCGGTGAG.

On this clone itself: Read data end 3 residues before the CDR3 end; the end is taken from the germline J gene. J is TRBJ1-1 and V is TRBV11-3; a weak D match, TRBD1 (6 bases). Germline V lookup: CDR1 SGHNT, CDR2 YENEEA. CDR3 length equals 12 residues. Trimming shortened V by 5 bases and J by 7 bases, and 11 bases separated the two germline ends. Here the CDR3 reads CASSLGQFEAFF. Incomplete CDR3 DNA: TGTGCCAGCAGCCTAGGACAGTTTGAA.

As concerns this clone: Compared with germline, one end of the junction differs, possibly owing to a read error. The read terminates 3 residues before the CDR3 end, so the remaining end is supplied by the germline J gene. This chain uses TRBV7-7 with TRBJ2-5; TRBD2 matches 7 bases. The germline gives CDR1 SSHAT, CDR2 FNYEAQ (reference sequence). CDR3 length: 16 amino acids. The CDR3 region is CASSFRLAGSVETQYF. The CDR3 bases that were read are TGTGCTAGCAGCTTCAGACTAGCCGGGTCAGTGGAGACC.

With respect to this clone: The sequenced fragment ends 3 residues before the CDR3 boundary, so the rest is inferred from the germline J gene. The V gene is TRBV29-1, the J gene TRBJ2-3; a weak D match, TRBD2 (6 bases). The CDR3 runs to 13 residues. Trimming took off 7 bases at V and 2 bases at J, with 13 bases between the two ends. Germline V gene sequence: CDR1 SQVTM, CDR2 ANQGSEA. The CDR3 sequence is CSAFGGYTDTQYF. The CDR3 bases that were read are TGCAGCGCCTTCGGGGGTTACACAGATACG.

On this clone: The read is 3 residues too short to cover the CDR3 end, so that end is filled in from the germline J gene. The gene calls are TRBV20-1 and TRBJ2-1, with a tentative D call TRBD2 (6 bases). The CDR3 has 12 amino acids. Trimming took off 6 bases at V and 6 bases at J, with 12 bases between the two ends. Germline CDR1 and CDR2: DFQATT and SNEGSKA (reference sequence). The sequenced part of the CDR3 DNA is TGCAGTGCGGGCGGGATATCCAATGAG. This sequence encodes CSAGGISNE. In full, the CDR3 is CSAGGISNEQFF.